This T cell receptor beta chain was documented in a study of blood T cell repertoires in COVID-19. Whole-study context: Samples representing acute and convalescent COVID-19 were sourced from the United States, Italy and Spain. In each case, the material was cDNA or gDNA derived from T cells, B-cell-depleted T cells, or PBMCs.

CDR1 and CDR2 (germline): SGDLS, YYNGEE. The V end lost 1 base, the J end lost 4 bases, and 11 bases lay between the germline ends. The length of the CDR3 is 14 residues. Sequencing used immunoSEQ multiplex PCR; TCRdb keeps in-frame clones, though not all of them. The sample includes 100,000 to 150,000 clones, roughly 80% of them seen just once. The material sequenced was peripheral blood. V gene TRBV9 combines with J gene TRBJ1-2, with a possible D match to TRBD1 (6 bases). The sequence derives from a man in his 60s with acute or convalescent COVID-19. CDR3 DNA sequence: TGTGCCAGCAGCGTACTAAGGGACACCTATGGCTACACCTTC. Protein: CASSVLRDTYGYTF.